The 18 T cell receptor beta chains reported below all come from one sample, sequenced in a study of post-analysis software for immune sequencing data (dated by TCRdb to 2014 to 2015). Overall study results and their limits: Significantly higher frequencies in patients than in controls were found for roughly 5 TRBV segments, including TRBV5-6, TRBV5-1 and TRBV20-1.

No cognate antigen is known for these TCRs. The library was obtained by PCR. Sequencing instrument: Illumina HiSeq 2500. To reduce PCR and sequencing biases, unique molecular identifiers were built into the TCR beta cDNA libraries. The raw public reads went through TCRdb reprocessing: fastp at Q25, MiXCR clone calling, in-frame beta chains kept. Under each unique CDR3 protein, matching rows form one entry showing the most common genes and DNA. Here the sample has about 800,000 distinct CDR3 sequences; 25% to 30% occur a single time. The top ten clones comprise under 0.7% of the sample. Sequencing used blood. These TCRs come from a girl between 10 and 17 years old with multiple sclerosis.

This clonotype was seen ten or more times. This sequence joins TRBV5-1 and TRBJ2-4; weak D call: TRBD2 (6 bases). CDR1 is SGHRS and CDR2 is YFSETQ in the germline V gene. The CDR3 consists of 17 residues. V was cut by 2 bases and J by 1 base, with 16 bases left in between. CDR3 loop: CASSFGTGVYAKNIQYF. In nucleotides, the CDR3 is TGCGCCAGCAGCTTCGGTACGGGGGTCTACGCCAAAAACATTCAGTACTTC.

This chain connects TRBV5-6 to TRBJ2-7, with D unclear. The CDR3 length is 14 residues. CDR1 is SGHDT, CDR2 YYEEEE, per germline. V dropped 3 bases and J dropped 3 bases, with 13 bases sitting between them. The CDR3 bases are TGTGCCAGCAGCTCCCTAGATGGGAACTACGAGCAGTACTTC. Translated, it gives CASSSLDGNYEQYF. Combining the CDR3 with reference TRBV5-6 and TRBJ2-7 gives the whole variable domain DAGVTQSPTHLIKTRGQQVTLRCSPKSGHDTVSWYQQALGQGPQFIFQYYEEEERQRGNFPDRFSGHQFPNYSSELNVNALLLGDSALYLCASSSLDGNYEQYFGPGTRLTVT.

Only one count was recorded for this clonotype. A read error may be the cause here, since a much bigger clone is one base away. The chain recombines TRBV6-6 with TRBJ2-5, with D perhaps given as TRBD1 or TRBD2 (5 bases each). Germline lookup yields CDR1 MNHNY and CDR2 SVGAGI (reference sequence). The CDR3 consists of 13 residues. The V gene lost 5 bases and the J gene lost 4 bases, with 11 bases spanning the gap. The CDR3 sequence: CASSLRERETQYF. The CDR3 DNA reads as TGTGCCAGCAGTCTCAGGGAGCGAGAGACCCAGTACTTC.

This clonotype has more than one count but fewer than ten. The chain joins TRBV4-1 to TRBJ2-7; D is undetermined. CDR1 is MGHRA, CDR2 YSYEKL, per germline. CDR3 length: 14 residues. V shed 3 bases and J shed 3 bases, with 12 bases lying between them. The CDR3 reads CASSQVAMFYEQYF. The DNA for the CDR3 is TGCGCCAGCAGCCAGGTCGCTATGTTCTACGAGCAGTACTTC.

This clonotype has just a few counts. The rearrangement links TRBV14 to TRBJ1-2, with TRBD1 matching 8 bases. The trim removed 5 bases at V and 5 bases at J, leaving 10 bases unmatched. The CDR3 contains 15 residues. Germline values: CDR1 SGHDN, CDR2 FVKESK. DNA for the CDR3: TGTGCCAGCAGCTACCGACAGGGGACATTTTATGGCTACACCTTC. The encoded protein is CASSYRQGTFYGYTF.

This clonotype has a handful of counts. V is TRBV29-1 and J is TRBJ1-5; 8 nucleotides align to TRBD1. The J segment lost 4 bases and the V segment lost 6 bases, leaving 5 bases of the junction unmatched. CDR3 length: 13 residues. CDR1 SQVTM and CDR2 ANQGSEA come from the germline V gene. In DNA, the CDR3 is TGCAGCGTCGGGGACAGGCGGAATCAGCCCCAGCATTTT. Translation: CSVGDRRNQPQHF.

About this clonotype: A much larger clone is a single base away; this may be a read error. The rearrangement uses TRBV6-6 and TRBJ2-5; TRBD1 might be the D (5 bases). With 8 bases removed from V and 11 bases from J, the gap between germline ends came to 24 bases. Germline CDR1 MNHNY, CDR2 SVGAGI (reference sequence). The CDR3 length is 14 residues. The CDR3 here is CASLHWGSLVEQYF. CDR3 DNA sequence: TGTGCCAGCTTACATTGGGGCTCGCTAGTTGAGCAGTACTTC.

The V and J genes are TRBV4-3 and TRBJ2-3; 11 nucleotides line up with TRBD2. V lost 4 bases to trimming and J lost 0 bases; unmatched junction nucleotides: 3. Per the germline V gene, CDR1 is LGHNA and CDR2 is YSLEER. The CDR3 is 16 residues long. The CDR3 DNA reads as TGCGCCAGCAGCCGCAGGACTAGCGGGAGCACAGATACGCAGTATTTT. Residues: CASSRRTSGSTDTQYF.

This rearrangement joins TRBV12-3 or TRBV12-4 to TRBJ2-3; TRBD2 is a possible D gene (7 bases). Trimming took off 6 bases at V and 3 bases at J, with 22 bases between the two ends. The CDR3 loop spans 17 amino acids. CDR3 DNA: TGTGCCAGCAGCCCGAGGTGGGGGGGCGGCAGGACAGATACGCAGTATTTT. Translating it yields CASSPRWGGGRTDTQYF.

The rearrangement links TRBV28 to TRBJ2-5, with a tentative D call TRBD2 (7 bases). The CDR3 is 15 residues long. The V end was cut by 5 bases, the J end by 2 bases, with 15 bases between. Germline CDR1 and CDR2: MDHEN and SYDVKM. In nucleotides, the CDR3 is TGTGCCAGCAGTCCGATGGGGGGGCTGCAAGAGACCCAGTACTTC. Its protein is CASSPMGGLQETQYF.

About this clonotype itself: Germline is not matched at one junction end, which may reflect a read error. This chain connects TRBV3-1 to TRBJ1-4; the D is unclear. From germline, CDR1 is LGHDT and CDR2 YNNKEL (reference sequence). The CDR3 has 16 amino acids. In DNA form, the CDR3 reads TGTGCCAGCAGCCAACGGCGGGGTGCAACTAATGAAAAACGGTTTTTT. Translation gives CASSQRRGATNEKRFF. Together with reference TRBV3-1 and TRBJ1-4, the CDR3 gives the full variable domain: DTAVSQTPKYLVTQMGNDKSIKCEQNLGHDTMYWYKQDSKKFLKIMFSYNNKELIINETVPNRFSPKSPDKAHLNLHINSLELGDSAVYFCASSQRRGATNEKRFFGSGTQLSVL.

This clonotype has a count of ten or more. The V and J genes are TRBV20-1 and TRBJ2-3; no definite D call. The V gene lost 6 bases and the J gene lost 1 base, with 14 bases spanning the gap. The CDR3 has 14 residues. The V gene's germline CDR1 is DFQATT and CDR2 SNEGSKA (reference sequence). CDR3 region: CSAYPPRGTDTQYF. For the CDR3, the DNA is TGCAGTGCATACCCACCTCGGGGCACAGATACGCAGTATTTT.

This clonotype came up a few times. The chain carries TRBV7-2 and TRBJ2-7; no reliable D call. The CDR3 contains 14 residues. V lost 5 bases to trimming and J lost 4 bases, with 15 bases between them. Germline V gene lookup returns CDR1 SGHTA and CDR2 FQGNSA. The CDR3 DNA follows: TGTGCCAGCAGCCCAACGTTCCTAGATTACGAGCAGTACTTC. It specifies CASSPTFLDYEQYF.

Worth noting for this clonotype: This may arise from a read error, as a much more abundant clone is one base away. The chain couples TRBV11-2 to TRBJ2-5, with 8 bases aligning to TRBD2. The CDR3 covers 16 residues. Germline assignment: CDR1 SGHAT and CDR2 FQNNGV. In DNA, the CDR3 is TGTGCCAGCAGCTTAGTTCGCGGGGGGTACCAAGAGACCCAGGACTTC. Translating it yields CASSLVRGGYQETQDF. Full variable domain (missing parts from reference TRBV11-2 and TRBJ2-5): EAGVAQSPRYKIIEKRQSVAFWCNPISGHATLYWYQQILGQGPKLLIQFQNNGVVDDSQLPKDRFSAERLKGVDSTLKIQPAKLEDSAVYLCASSLVRGGYQETQDFGPGTRLLVL.

This sequence joins TRBV12-5 and TRBJ2-7; 7 bases align to TRBD1. The junction had 5 bases not matched to a gene; V was cut back by 0 bases and J by 3 bases. The CDR3 extends over 15 amino acids. Germline values: CDR1 LGHNT, CDR2 FRNRAP. CDR3 sequence (DNA): TGTGCTAGTGGTTTGGTAGCGACAGGGCTCTACGAGCAGTACTTC. Residues: CASGLVATGLYEQYF.

This clonotype appeared a few times. The chain employs TRBV29-1 and TRBJ2-1; no definite D call. There are 11 residues in the CDR3. Looked up from germline, CDR1 is SQVTM and CDR2 is ANQGSEA. The V end was cut by 3 bases, the J end by 6 bases, with 6 bases between. The CDR3 coding sequence is TGCAGCGTTGACGTATGCAATGAGCAGTTCTTC. It translates to CSVDVCNEQFF.

The V call is TRBV20-1, the J call TRBJ1-2; D is uncertain. Germline CDR1 DFQATT, CDR2 SNEGSKA (reference sequence). This CDR3 is 14 amino acids long. The CDR3 nucleotides are TGCAGCAGGATTGGCGGCCTATCTAACTATGGCTACACCTTC. Its protein product is CSRIGGLSNYGYTF.

V gene TRBV29-1 combines with J gene TRBJ1-1; D is uncertain. Trimming removed 7 bases from V and 5 bases from J, with 8 bases in between. Germline CDR1 SQVTM, CDR2 ANQGSEA. CDR3 length: 10 residues. The CDR3 nucleotides are TGCAGCGCCGGATGGACTGAAGCTTTCTTT. Translated: CSAGWTEAFF.